In this sample, the clone carrying this T cell receptor (beta chain) turned up once. This entry comes from a study of blood T cell repertoires in COVID-19. Turning to the study itself: PBMCs, B-cell-depleted T cells, or T cells were the source of the cDNA or gDNA that made up the material.

CDR1 and CDR2 (germline): SGHKS, YYEKEE (reference sequence). V lost 3 bases and J 4 bases, leaving 11 bases between the germline ends. The CDR3 consists of 14 residues. TCRdb keeps only in-frame clones here, not all; method: immunoSEQ multiplex PCR. Of around 400,000 clones detected, nearly 90% appear once; the ten largest clones hold around 1.5%. All enrollees were roughly 18 to 89 years old and from fewer than 30 US areas. Cohort allocation depended upon clinical history that participants reported. The chain recombines TRBV5-5 with TRBJ1-5; the D gene is possibly TRBD1 (5 bases). The receptor's source is a woman in her late teens or twenties who had been exposed to COVID-19. The source material was PBMCs or T cells enriched from blood (not recorded which). The CDR3 region has the DNA TGTGCCAGCAGCTCCGGGACTGGGAATCAGCCCCAGCATTTT. It yields the protein CASSSGTGNQPQHF.